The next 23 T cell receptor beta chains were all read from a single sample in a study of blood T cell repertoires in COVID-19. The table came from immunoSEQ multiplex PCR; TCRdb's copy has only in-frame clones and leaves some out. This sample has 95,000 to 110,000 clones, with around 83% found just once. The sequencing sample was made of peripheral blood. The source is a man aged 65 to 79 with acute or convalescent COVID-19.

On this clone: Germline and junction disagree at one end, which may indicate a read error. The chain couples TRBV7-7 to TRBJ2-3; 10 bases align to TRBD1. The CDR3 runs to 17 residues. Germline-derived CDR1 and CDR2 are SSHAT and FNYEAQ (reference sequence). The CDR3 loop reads CASSLYPGTGETDTQYF. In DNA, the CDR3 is TGTGCTAGCAGCTTATACCCGGGGACAGGGGAAACAGATACGCAGTATTTT.

The CDR3 spells CASSIVFLNTEAFF. CDR3 bases: TGTGCCAGTAGTATAGTTTTCTTGAACACTGAAGCTTTCTTT. The V and J genes are TRBV19 and TRBJ1-1; D not resolved. V lost 1 base and J lost 0, with 6 bases in between. Germline V gives CDR1 LNHDA, CDR2 SQIVND (reference sequence). This CDR3 has 14 amino acids.

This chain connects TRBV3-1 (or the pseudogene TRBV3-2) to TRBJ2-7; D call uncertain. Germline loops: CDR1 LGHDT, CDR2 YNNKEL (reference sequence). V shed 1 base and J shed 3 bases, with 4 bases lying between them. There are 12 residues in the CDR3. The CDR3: CASSQVLYEQYF. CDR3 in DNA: TGTGCCAGCAGCCAAGTTCTCTACGAGCAGTACTTC.

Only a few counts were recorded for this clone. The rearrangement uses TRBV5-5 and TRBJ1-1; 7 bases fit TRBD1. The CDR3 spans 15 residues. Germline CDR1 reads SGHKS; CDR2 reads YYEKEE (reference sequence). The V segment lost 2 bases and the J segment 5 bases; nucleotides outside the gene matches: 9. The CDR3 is CASSFQAGGGTEAFF. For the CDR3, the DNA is TGTGCCAGCAGCTTTCAGGCAGGGGGAGGAACTGAAGCTTTCTTT.

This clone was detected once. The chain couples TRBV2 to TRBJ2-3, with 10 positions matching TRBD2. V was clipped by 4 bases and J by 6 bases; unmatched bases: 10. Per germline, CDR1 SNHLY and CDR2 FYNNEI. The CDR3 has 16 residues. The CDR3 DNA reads TGTGCCAGCAGTGGGGGACTAGCGAGTGGGGTGGATACGCAGTATTTT. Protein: CASSGGLASGVDTQYF.

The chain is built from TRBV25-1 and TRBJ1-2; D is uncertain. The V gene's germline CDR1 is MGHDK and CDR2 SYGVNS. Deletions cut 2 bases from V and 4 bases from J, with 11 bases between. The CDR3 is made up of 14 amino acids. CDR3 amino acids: CASSEAAGSYGYTF. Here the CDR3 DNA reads TGTGCCAGCAGTGAAGCAGCGGGCAGCTATGGCTACACCTTC.

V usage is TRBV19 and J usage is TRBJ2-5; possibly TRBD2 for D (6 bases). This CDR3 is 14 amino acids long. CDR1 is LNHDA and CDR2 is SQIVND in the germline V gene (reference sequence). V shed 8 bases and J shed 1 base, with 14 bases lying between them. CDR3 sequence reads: CASALGGTQETQYF. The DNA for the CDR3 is TGTGCCAGTGCACTTGGGGGGACCCAAGAGACCCAGTACTTC.

The CDR3 protein is CATSRDRGRLETQYF. CDR3 coding DNA: TGTGCCACCAGCAGAGATCGGGGGAGGCTAGAGACCCAGTACTTC. The chain links TRBV15 to TRBJ2-5, with a tentative D call TRBD2 (6 bases). Germline V CDR1 and CDR2: LNHNV, YYDKDF (reference sequence). The CDR3 totals 15 residues. The V end lost 0 bases, the J end lost 4 bases, and 12 bases lay between the germline ends.

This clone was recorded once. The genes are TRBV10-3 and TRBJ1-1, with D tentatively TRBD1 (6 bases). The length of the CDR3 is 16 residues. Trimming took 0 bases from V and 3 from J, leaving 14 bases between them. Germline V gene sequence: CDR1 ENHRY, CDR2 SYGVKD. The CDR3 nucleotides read TGTGCCATCAGTGAGTCGGCGGGGGGCCCGGACACTGAAGCTTTCTTT. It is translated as CAISESAGGPDTEAFF.

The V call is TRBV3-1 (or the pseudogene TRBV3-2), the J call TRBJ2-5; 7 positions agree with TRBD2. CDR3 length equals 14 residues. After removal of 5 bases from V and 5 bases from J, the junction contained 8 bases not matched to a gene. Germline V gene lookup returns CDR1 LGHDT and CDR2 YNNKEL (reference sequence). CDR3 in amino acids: CASSEGAGEETQYF. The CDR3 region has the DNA TGTGCCAGCAGCGAAGGGGCGGGGGAGGAGACCCAGTACTTC.

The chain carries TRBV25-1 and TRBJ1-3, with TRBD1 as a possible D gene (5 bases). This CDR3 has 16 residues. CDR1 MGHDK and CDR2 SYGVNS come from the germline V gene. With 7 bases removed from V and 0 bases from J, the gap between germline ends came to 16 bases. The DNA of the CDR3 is TGTGCCAGCACCGGGACGGAGGGTAGCTCTGGAAACACCATATATTTT. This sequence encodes CASTGTEGSSGNTIYF.

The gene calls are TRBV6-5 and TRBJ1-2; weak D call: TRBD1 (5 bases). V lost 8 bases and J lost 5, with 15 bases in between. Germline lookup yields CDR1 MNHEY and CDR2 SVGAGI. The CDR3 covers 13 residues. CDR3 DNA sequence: TGTGCCAGCTTCCCGGACAAGGCGTATGGCTACACCTTC. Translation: CASFPDKAYGYTF.

The CDR3: CASSPRDSRTGELFF. As DNA, the CDR3 is TGTGCCAGCAGCCCCCGGGACAGTCGCACCGGGGAGCTGTTTTTT. This sequence joins TRBV13 and TRBJ2-2, with 7 nucleotides matching TRBD1. The ends lost 5 bases at V and 4 bases at J; junction bases unmatched: 7. CDR3 length equals 15 residues. Germline CDR1 and CDR2: PRHDT and FYEKMQ (reference sequence).

The CDR3 loop is CASSFTGFTGELFF. The CDR3 DNA follows: TGTGCCAGCAGCTTTACAGGGTTCACCGGGGAGCTGTTTTTT. This chain connects TRBV7-2 to TRBJ2-2; TRBD1 might be the D (6 bases). CDR1 SGHTA and CDR2 FQGNSA come from the germline V gene. Trimming left V 3 bases short and J 4 bases short, with 9 bases between. This CDR3 is built from 14 residues.

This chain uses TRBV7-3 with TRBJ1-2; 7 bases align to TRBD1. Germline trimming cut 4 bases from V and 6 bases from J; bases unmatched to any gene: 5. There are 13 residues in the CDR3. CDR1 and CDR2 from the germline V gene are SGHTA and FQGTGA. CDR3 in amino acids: CASSSSGGDGYTF. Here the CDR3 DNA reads TGTGCCAGCAGCTCTTCAGGGGGTGATGGCTACACCTTC.

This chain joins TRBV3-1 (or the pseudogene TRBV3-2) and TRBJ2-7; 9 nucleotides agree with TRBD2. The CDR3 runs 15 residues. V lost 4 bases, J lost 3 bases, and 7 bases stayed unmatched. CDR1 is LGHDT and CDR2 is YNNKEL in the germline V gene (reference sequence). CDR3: CASSLKGRGGYEQYF. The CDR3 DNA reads TGTGCCAGCAGCCTCAAGGGGCGGGGGGGCTACGAGCAGTACTTC.

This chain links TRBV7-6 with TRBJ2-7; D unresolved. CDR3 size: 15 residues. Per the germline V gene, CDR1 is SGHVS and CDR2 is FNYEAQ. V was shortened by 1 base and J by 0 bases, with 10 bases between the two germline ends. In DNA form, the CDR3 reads TGTGCCAGCAGCTTAGGGGCCTCGAGCTCCTACGAGCAGTACTTC. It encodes CASSLGASSSYEQYF.

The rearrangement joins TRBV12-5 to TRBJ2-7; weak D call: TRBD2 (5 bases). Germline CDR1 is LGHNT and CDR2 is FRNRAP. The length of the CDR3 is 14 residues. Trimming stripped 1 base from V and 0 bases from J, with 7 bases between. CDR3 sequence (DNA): TGTGCTAGTGGTTTGGGAGGGAGCTCCTACGAGCAGTACTTC. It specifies CASGLGGSSYEQYF.

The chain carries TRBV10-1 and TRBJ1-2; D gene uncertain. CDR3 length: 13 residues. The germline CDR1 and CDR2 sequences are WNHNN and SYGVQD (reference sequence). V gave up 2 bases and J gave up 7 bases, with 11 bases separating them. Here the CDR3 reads CASSEGPGLGYTF. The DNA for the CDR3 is TGCGCCAGCAGTGAGGGCCCAGGACTTGGCTACACCTTC.

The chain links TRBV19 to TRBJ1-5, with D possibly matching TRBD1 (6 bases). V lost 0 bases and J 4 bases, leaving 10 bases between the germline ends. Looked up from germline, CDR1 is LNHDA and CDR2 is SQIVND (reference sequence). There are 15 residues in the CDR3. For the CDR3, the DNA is TGTGCCAGTAGTATAGAGGGGGCAGGGAATCAGCCCCAGCATTTT. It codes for CASSIEGAGNQPQHF.

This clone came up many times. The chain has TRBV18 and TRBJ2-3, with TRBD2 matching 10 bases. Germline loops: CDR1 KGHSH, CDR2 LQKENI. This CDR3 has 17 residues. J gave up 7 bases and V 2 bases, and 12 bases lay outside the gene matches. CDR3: CASSPIPAGGALNTQYF. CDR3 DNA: TGTGCCAGCTCACCAATTCCAGCGGGGGGGGCCCTGAATACGCAGTATTTT.

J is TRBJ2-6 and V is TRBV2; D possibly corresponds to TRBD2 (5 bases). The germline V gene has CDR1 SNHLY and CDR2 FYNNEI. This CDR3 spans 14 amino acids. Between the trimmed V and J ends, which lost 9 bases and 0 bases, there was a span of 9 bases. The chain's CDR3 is CARGVPSGANVLTF. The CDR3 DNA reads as TGTGCCAGGGGAGTCCCCTCTGGGGCCAACGTCCTGACTTTC. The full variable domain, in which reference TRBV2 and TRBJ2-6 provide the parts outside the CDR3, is EPEVTQTPSHQVTQMGQEVILRCVPISNHLYFYWYRQILGQKVEFLVSFYNNEISEKSEIFDDQFSVERPDGSNFTLKIRSTKLEDSAMYFCARGVPSGANVLTFGAGSRLTVL.

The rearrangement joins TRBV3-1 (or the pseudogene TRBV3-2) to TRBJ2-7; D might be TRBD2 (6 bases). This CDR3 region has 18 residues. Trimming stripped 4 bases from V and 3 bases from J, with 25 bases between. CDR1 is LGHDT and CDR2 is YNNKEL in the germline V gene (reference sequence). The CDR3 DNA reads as TGTGCCAGCAGCCGAACTCCCCCCCGACAGCGGGCGGACTACGAGCAGTACTTC. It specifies CASSRTPPRQRADYEQYF.